The sequence of this T cell receptor beta chain was determined in a study of T cell therapy after organ transplantation. CDR1 is SGHDN and CDR2 is FVKESK in the germline V gene. J was trimmed by 3 bases and V by 6 bases; bases with no gene match: 5. CDR3 length: 15 amino acids. Time point in this sample: 20-29 weeks after completion of therapy. Sequencing was performed with immunoSEQ multiplex PCR; in TCRdb, only in-frame clones are kept and a portion is missing. Of about 2,400 clones in the sample, about 74% were seen once. Overall study findings and caveats: Effects of concurrent antirejection and antiviral medications were not evaluable. Post-therapy CD8 clonality change correlated inversely with pretherapy clonality.

Remarks on this clone: What it binds is unknown.

V and J are TRBV14 and TRBJ2-1, with 10 bases fitting TRBD2. This sequence was found in a human patient who had received a solid organ transplant and had CMV disease. The T cells may come from the graft donor. The material sequenced was CD8+ T cells from blood, taken after autologous CMV-specific T cell therapy. CDR3 in DNA: TGTGCCAGCAGTCTCGGACTAGCGGTCTACAATGAGCAGTTCTTC. This gives the protein CASSLGLAVYNEQFF. Filled out from reference TRBV14 and TRBJ2-1, the complete variable domain reads EAGVTQFPSHSVIEKGQTVTLRCDPISGHDNLYWYRRVMGKEIKFLLHFVKESKQDESGMPNNRFLAERTGGTYSTLKVQPAELEDSGVYFCASSLGLAVYNEQFFGPGTRLTVL.